The entry below gives a single T cell receptor beta chain sequence along with its context. The data are from a study of blood T cell repertoires in COVID-19. Study at large: In each case, the material was cDNA or gDNA derived from T cells, B-cell-depleted T cells, or PBMCs.

The table came from immunoSEQ multiplex PCR; TCRdb's copy has only in-frame clones and leaves some out. The data hold approximately 450,000 clones, with over 75% observed a single time. V dropped 5 bases and J dropped 3 bases, with 8 bases sitting between them. The CDR3 has 12 residues. Germline CDR1 reads MNHEY; CDR2 reads SMNVEV (reference sequence). The chain joins TRBV27 to TRBJ2-7; D perhaps matches TRBD2 (5 bases). Sequencing used PBMCs or T cells enriched from blood (not recorded which). This clonotype originated in a man aged 25 to 40 who had recovered from COVID-19. CDR3 region: CASSPDYYEQYF. The DNA of the CDR3 is TGTGCCAGCAGTCCCGACTACTACGAGCAGTACTTC.